This record looks at one TCR beta chain sequence and its context. The antigen is undetermined. This sample stems from a study of T cells in localized non-small cell lung cancer. Germline V lookup: CDR1 SGHAT, CDR2 FQNNGV. J lost 1 base, V lost 7 bases, and 7 bases had no gene match. The CDR3 length is 14 residues. General study results and limits: Sequencing involved a lone tumor region, leaving heterogeneity possible. There was higher T cell clonality in uninvolved adjacent lung than in tumor, and it was highest there. Researchers found a median approximately 57 of the top 100 tumor clones in adjacent lung.

Some clones are missing from TCRdb's copy, which holds only in-frame ones; the method was immunoSEQ multiplex PCR. Of around 39,000 clones in the sample, over 75% are singletons; the top ten hold less than 3.5%. J is TRBJ2-7 and V is TRBV11-2; 7 nucleotides agree with TRBD2. Here the sequenced sample was peripheral blood, taken before any cancer treatment. This TCR was sampled from a woman aged 40-70 years with stage I lung adenocarcinoma. The CDR3 sequence: CASTNGGLSYEQYF. The CDR3 DNA reads as TGTGCCAGCACTAACGGGGGACTATCCTACGAGCAGTACTTC.